This TCR beta chain originates from a study of naive and memory T cell subsets. Findings of the study overall: The RNA method is potentially sensitive to activation and differentiation changes.

Described treatment: skin biopsy from saline-injected control site (resident skin T cells). Input was roughly 1 to 1000 ng of DNase-treated total RNA without cell sorting. The library had UMIs added by 3' ligation of an oligonucleotide to TCR cDNA. Biopsies came from saline-injected skin sites and sampled resident skin T cells. This clonotype is medium-sized by share. Its antigen is unknown. The CDR3 has 14 residues. The V and J ends lost 5 bases and 5 bases respectively, with 15 bases between them. CDR1 SNHLY and CDR2 FYNNEI come from the germline V gene. The SP2 primer and nested alpha and beta constant region primers amplified ligated cDNA in four rounds. For blood and skin samples, reverse transcription used TCR alpha and beta constant primers. MiXCR, run by TCRdb on the UMI-ligation and nested PCR reads, gives a single entry per CDR3 protein. Counted here are thousands of distinct CDR3 sequences, around 4.1% occurring once; the ten biggest clones make up 15% to 20%.

The source of this sequence is an adult in good health. V usage is TRBV2 and J usage is TRBJ2-5; either TRBD1 or TRBD2 may fit D (5 bases each). Sequencing was performed on skin, taken from a saline injection site in the skin. CDR3 nucleotide sequence: TGTGCCAGCAGTCCGGGACCGGGGTGGGAGACCCAGTACTTC. Translating gives CASSPGPGWETQYF.